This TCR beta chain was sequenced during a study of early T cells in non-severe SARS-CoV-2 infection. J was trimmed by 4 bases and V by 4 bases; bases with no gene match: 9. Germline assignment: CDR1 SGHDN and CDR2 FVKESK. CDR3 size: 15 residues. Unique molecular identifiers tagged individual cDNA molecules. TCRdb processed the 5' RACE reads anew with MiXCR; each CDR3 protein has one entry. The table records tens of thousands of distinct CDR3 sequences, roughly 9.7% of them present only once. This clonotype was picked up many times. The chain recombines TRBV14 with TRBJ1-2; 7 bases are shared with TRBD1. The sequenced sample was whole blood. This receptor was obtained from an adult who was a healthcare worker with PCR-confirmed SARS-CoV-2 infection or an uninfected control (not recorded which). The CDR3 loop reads CASSRDRVGVYGYTF. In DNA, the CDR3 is TGTGCCAGCAGCCGAGACAGGGTTGGTGTCTATGGCTACACCTTC.